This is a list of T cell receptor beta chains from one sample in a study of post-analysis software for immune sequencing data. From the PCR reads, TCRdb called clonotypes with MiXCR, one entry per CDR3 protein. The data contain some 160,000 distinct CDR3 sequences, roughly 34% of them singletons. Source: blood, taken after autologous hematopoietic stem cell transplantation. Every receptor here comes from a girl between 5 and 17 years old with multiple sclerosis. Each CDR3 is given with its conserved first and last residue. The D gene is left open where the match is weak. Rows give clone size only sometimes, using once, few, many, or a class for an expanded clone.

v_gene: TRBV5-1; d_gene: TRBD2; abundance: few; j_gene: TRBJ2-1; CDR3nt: TGCGCCAGCAGCTTGCGGCGGGAGGGTGAGCAGTTCTTC; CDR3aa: CASSLRREGEQFF
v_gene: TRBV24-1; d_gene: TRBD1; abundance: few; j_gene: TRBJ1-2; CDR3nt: TGTGCCACCAGTGACTGGACAGGGGCCGCTAGCTACACCTTC; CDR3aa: CATSDWTGAASYTF
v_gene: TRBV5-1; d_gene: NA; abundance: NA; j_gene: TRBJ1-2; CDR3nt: TGCGCCAGCAGCCCATTGGACCCGGCCGGTGGCTACACCTTC; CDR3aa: CASSPLDPAGGYTF
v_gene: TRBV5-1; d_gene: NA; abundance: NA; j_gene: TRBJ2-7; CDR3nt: TGCGCCAGCAGCCCCGGGACGGGGACCTACGAGCAGTACTTC; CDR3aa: CASSPGTGTYEQYF
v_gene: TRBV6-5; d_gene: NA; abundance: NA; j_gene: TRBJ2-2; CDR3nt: TGTGCCAGCAGCGGCTTAGTTACAAGCGGGGAGCTGTTTTTT; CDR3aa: CASSGLVTSGELFF
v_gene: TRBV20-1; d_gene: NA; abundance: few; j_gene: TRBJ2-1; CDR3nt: TGCAGTGCTGACCGGGCTCAGGACTCCGATGAGCAGTTCTTC; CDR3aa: CSADRAQDSDEQFF
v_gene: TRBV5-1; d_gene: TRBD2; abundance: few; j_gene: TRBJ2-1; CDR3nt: TGCGCCAGCCGGGACGGGAGGCCCAGCTCCTACAATGAGCAGTTCTTC; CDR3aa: CASRDGRPSSYNEQFF
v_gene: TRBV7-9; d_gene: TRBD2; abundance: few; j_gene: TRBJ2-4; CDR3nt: TGTGCCAGCAGCCCCCCTAGCGGGCCAGCTCGGGAGCAGTACTTC; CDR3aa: CASSPPSGPAREQYF
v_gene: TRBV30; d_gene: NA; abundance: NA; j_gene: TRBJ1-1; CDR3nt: TGTGCCTGGAACAGGGATTCCGTGGCTGAAGCTTTCTTT; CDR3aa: CAWNRDSVAEAFF
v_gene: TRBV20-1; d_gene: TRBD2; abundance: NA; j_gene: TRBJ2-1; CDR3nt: TGCAGTGCTAGAGATCCAGCGGGAGGGGGGGGCAATGAGCAGTTCTTC; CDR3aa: CSARDPAGGGGNEQFF
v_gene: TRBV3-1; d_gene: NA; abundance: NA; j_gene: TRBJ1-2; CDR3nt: TGTGCCAGCAGCCTGAGGTCAGGACCCCACACCTTC; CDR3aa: CASSLRSGPHTF
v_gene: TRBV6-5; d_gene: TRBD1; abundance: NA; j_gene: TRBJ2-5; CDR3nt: TGTGCCAGCAGTTACTCAGAGGGACAGGGTTCGTGGGACTTC; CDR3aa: CASSYSEGQGSWDF
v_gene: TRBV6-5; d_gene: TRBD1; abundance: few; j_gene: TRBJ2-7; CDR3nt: TGTGCCAGCAGGACCTTCGGGACAGGGGGCCGCGAGCAGTACTTC; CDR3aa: CASRTFGTGGREQYF
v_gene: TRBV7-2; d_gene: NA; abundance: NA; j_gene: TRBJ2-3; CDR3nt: TGTGCCAGCAGCAAGGACAGCCGTAGCACAGATACGCAGTATTTT; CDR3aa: CASSKDSRSTDTQYF
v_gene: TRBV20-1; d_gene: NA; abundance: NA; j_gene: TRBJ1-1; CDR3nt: TGCAGTGCTAGTACCGGGCCAGGAGCTTTCTTT; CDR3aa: CSASTGPGAFF
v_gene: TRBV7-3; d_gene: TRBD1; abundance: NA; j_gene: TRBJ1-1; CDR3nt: TGTGCCAGCAGCCGGGACAGGGGGAATGAAGCTTTCTTT; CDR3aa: CASSRDRGNEAFF
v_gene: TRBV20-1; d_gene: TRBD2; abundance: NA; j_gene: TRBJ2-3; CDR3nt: TGCAGTGCCCAAGGACTAGCGGGCACAGATACGCAGTATTTT; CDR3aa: CSAQGLAGTDTQYF
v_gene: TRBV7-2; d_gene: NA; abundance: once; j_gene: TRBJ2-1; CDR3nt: TGTGCCAGCAGCCCAGGAGGGACCCAACGGCGCTACAATGAGCAGTTCTTC; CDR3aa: CASSPGGTQRRYNEQFF
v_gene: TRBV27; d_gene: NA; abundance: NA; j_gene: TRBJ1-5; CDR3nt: TGTGCCAGCAGTTTACGGGCAGGGAGTCAGCCCCAGCATTTT; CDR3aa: CASSLRAGSQPQHF
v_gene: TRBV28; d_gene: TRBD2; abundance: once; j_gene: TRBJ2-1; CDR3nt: TGTGCCAGCAGCCAAACCCTAGCGGGAGCTAGCTCCTACAATGAGCAGTTCTTC; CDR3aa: CASSQTLAGASSYNEQFF
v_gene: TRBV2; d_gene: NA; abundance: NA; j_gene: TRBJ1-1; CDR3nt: TGTGCCAGCCTTAAGGAGGGCTCCGGCACGGGCGCTTTCTTT; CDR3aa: CASLKEGSGTGAFF
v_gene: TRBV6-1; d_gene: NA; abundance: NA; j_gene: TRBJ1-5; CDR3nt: TGTGCCAGCAGTGAAAGGCCGGGGTACCCCAATCAGCCCCAGCATTTT; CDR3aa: CASSERPGYPNQPQHF
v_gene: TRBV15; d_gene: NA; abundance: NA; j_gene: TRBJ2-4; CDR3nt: TGTGCCACCAGCCATTCGGGCGTAGCCAAAAACATTCAGTACTTC; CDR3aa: CATSHSGVAKNIQYF
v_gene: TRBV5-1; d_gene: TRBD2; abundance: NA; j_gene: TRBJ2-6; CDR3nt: TGCGCCAGCAGCCCCATGGGGGGGGCTGGGGCCAACGTCCTGACTTTC; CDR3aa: CASSPMGGAGANVLTF
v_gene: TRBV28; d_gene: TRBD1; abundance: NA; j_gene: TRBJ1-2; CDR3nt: TGTGCCAGCAGTTTATATTTCCAGGGGGCGGGAACTAACTATGGCTACACCTTC; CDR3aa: CASSLYFQGAGTNYGYTF
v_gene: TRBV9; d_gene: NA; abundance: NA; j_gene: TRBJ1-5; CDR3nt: TGTGCCAGCAGCGTAGGGCAGGGCCCAGGACCCCAGCATTTT; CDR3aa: CASSVGQGPGPQHF
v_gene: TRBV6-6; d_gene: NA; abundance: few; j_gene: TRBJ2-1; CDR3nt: TGTGCCAGCACTGTAGGTGGTTACTCGGTCCACAATGAGCAGTTCTTC; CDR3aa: CASTVGGYSVHNEQFF
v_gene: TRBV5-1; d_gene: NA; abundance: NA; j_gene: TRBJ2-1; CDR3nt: TGCGCCAGCAGCTTGGCACGAACTAGCAGCAATGAGCAGTTCTTC; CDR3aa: CASSLARTSSNEQFF
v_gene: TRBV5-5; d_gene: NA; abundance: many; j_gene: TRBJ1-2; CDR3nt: TGTGCCAGCAGCTTGGAGACGCAGGGTTATGGCTACACCTTC; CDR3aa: CASSLETQGYGYTF
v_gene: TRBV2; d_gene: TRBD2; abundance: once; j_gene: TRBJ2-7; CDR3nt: TGTGCCAGCAGTGGATGGACTAGCGGGGAGCAGTACTTC; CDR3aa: CASSGWTSGEQYF
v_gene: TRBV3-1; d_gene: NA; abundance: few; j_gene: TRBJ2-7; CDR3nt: TGTGCCAGCAGCCAAGTTGTCGGCTACGAGCAGTACTTC; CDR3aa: CASSQVVGYEQYF
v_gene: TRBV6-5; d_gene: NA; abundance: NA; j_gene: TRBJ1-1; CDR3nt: TGTGCCAGCCAGAGGGCAACAACTGAAGCTTTCTTT; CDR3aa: CASQRATTEAFF
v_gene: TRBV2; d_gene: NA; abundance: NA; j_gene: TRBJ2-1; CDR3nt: TGTGCCAGCATGGGGAATGAGCAGTTCTTC; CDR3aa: CASMGNEQFF
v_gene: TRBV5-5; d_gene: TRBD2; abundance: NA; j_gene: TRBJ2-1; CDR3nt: TGTGCCAGCAGCCGCATGGCGGGAGAGGAGCAGTTCTTC; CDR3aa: CASSRMAGEEQFF
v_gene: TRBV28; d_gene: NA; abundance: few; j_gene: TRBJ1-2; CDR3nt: TGTGCCAGCAATACACAGCGGTATTATAACTATGGCTACACCTTC; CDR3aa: CASNTQRYYNYGYTF
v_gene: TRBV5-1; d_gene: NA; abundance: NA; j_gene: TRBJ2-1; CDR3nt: TGCGCCAGCAGCTTGGCCCAGACAAAACAAGAGACCCAGTTCTTC; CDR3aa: CASSLAQTKQETQFF
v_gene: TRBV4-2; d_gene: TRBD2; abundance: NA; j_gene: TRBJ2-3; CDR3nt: TGTGCCAGCAGCCCCCGACTAGCGGAATACACAGATACGCAGTATTTT; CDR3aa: CASSPRLAEYTDTQYF
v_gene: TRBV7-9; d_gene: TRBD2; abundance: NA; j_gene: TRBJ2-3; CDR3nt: TGTGCCAGCAGCCCAGGGACTACCACAGATACGCAGTATTTT; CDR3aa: CASSPGTTTDTQYF
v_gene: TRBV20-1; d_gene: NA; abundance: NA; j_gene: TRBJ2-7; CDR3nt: TGCAGTGCTAGCCGAACTAGGACGGCCTACGAGCAGTACTTC; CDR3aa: CSASRTRTAYEQYF
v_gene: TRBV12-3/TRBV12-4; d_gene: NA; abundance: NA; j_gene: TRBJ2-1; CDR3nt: NA; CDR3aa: CASSWYEGGYTFGSGTTKLQFF
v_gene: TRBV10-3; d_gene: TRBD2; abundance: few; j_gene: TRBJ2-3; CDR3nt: TGTGCCATCAGTGATCATCTCCCGACTAGCAGCACAGATACGCAGTATTTT; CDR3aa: CAISDHLPTSSTDTQYF
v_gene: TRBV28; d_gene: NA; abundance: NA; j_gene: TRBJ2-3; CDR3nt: TGTGCCAGTCACAGGGGGGGGTACACAGATACGCAGTATTTT; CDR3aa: CASHRGGYTDTQYF
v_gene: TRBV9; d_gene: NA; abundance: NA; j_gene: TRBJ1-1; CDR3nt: TGTGCCAGCAGCGTAGGGGAGGAAACTGAAGCTTTCTTT; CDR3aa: CASSVGEETEAFF
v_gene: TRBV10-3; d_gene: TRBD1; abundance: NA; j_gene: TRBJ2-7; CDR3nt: TGTGCCATCAGGGCAGGGGGCCTGGTATACGAGCAGTACTTC; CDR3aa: CAIRAGGLVYEQYF
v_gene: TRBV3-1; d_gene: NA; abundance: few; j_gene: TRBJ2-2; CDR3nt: TGTGCCAGCAGCCCTGAGCCCGTTACGAACACCGGGGAGCTGTTTTTT; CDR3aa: CASSPEPVTNTGELFF
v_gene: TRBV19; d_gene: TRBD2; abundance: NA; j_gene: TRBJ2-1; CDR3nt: TGTGCCAGTAGGAGACTAGCGGGAGTTGTCGATGAGCAGTTCTTC; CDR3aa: CASRRLAGVVDEQFF
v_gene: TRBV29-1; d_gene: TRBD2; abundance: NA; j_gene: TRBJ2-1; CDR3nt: TGCAGCGTTAGCGGGAGTGTTCTGACTGAGCAGTTCTTC; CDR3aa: CSVSGSVLTEQFF
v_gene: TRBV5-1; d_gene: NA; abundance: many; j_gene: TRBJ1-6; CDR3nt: TGCGCCAGCAGCAACACCGGGACGGTGAATTCACCCCTCCACTTT; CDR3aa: CASSNTGTVNSPLHF
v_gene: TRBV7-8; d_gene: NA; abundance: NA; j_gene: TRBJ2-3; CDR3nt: TGTGCCAGCAGCCCCCGGCGGTCCACTAGCACAGATACGCAGTATTTT; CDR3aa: CASSPRRSTSTDTQYF
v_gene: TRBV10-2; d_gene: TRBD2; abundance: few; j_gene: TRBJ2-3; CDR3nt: TGCGCCAGCATGCTGGGAGGGAAGAGCACAGATACGCAGTATTTT; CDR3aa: CASMLGGKSTDTQYF
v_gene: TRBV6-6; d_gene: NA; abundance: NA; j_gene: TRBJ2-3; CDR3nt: TGTGCCAGCACCCCCGGAGGAGCTACGCAGTATTTT; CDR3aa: CASTPGGATQYF
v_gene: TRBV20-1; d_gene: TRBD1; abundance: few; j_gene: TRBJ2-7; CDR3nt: TGCAGTGCTAGAGATGGGGGACAGGGGGTATACGAGCAGTACTTC; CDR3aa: CSARDGGQGVYEQYF
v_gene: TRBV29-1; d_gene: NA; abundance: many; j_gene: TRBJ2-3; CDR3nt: TGCAGCGTTGAGCCCCCGGGACCCAGCACAGATACGCAGTATTTT; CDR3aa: CSVEPPGPSTDTQYF